This T cell receptor beta chain was recorded in a study of shared clonotypes between healthy human individuals (dated by TCRdb to about 2020). At the level of the whole study: The cohort included three men and a couple of women between 18 and 49 years of age. For each donor, CD4 naive and CD4 memory were each given three plates, CD8 naive was given two plates, and CD8 memory was given one plate. To estimate repertoire size and how much clonotype sharing occurs between individuals, the study deeply sequenced the blood TCR repertoires of several healthy adults. Different laboratories and diverse techniques were used to prepare libraries and sequence TCR repertoires, to increase sequencing depth and limit assay-specific biases. Each donor's leukapheresis produced roughly between roughly 0.85 and 10 billion PBMCs.

For this clone: The specificity of this receptor is unknown. The record has no base qualities; no much larger clone is one base away.

TCR CDR3 regions were amplified from genomic DNA by multiplex PCR using the deep immunoSEQ assay. Extracted genomic DNA from each cell subset was spread evenly across all wells of several immunoSEQ 96-well plates, with each plate serving as a replicate. Each replicate PCR for sorted subsets received about 0.2 ug genomic DNA, equal to roughly 30,000 T cell genomes. Purified libraries were quantified with a Qubit 3.0 fluorometer, sized on a Bioanalyzer 2100, and re-quantified with the KAPA Library Quantification kit. Every immunoSEQ 96-well plate was sequenced on a dedicated single-read 150-cycle Illumina NextSeq 550 flow cell. As for the original processing: Because only junctional sequences without quality scores were contained in the immunoSEQ output, filtering matching that applied to full-length reads could not be performed. Sequences were annotated with PyIR, a Python wrapper for IgBLAST v1.9, using IMGT germline references to assign V/J genes and CDR3. Reads were removed for weak V/J assignments (E-value above 1e-6), missing CDR3, stop codons, out-of-frame junctions, or ambiguous translated residues. V3J clonotypes were defined as sequences sharing an identical inferred V gene, J gene, and CDR3 amino acid sequence. To compute the percentage overlap between repertoires, the number of shared unique clonotypes was divided by the size of the smaller repertoire. Three approaches were used to assess repertoire richness: RTK rarefaction, the Chao1 estimator, and Recon v2.1 estimates of unobserved clonotypes. Generation probabilities for all TCRbeta clonotypes obtained by the gDNA method from a few donors were computed using OLGA. Not all clones reach the TCRdb copy of this immuneACCESS table, which keeps in-frame sequences only. Checked studies attribute under half of the gap to unresolved V genes and leave the rest unexplained. V and J calls and clone size are copied from that table; D and trimming were computed from the DNA. The sample table records about 2 million clones; about 95% of these occur just once. The ten most abundant clones make up 0.9% to 1.3% of the sample.

Results and caveats for the whole study, not just this receptor: Pairwise subsampling led to the expectation that sequencing depth would affect the degree of clonotype sharing among donors. Sharing across a few donors was observed for around 4.8% of naive CD4, 3% to 3.5% of naive CD8, 2% to 2.5% of memory CD4, and about 0.39% of memory CD8 clonotypes. Rarefaction of sorted-subset datasets indicated incomplete sequencing despite the large sequencing depth. Compared with non-shared clonotypes, the clonotypes found in all four sorted-subset donors had higher generation probabilities. The genetic and exposure-history diversity represented was limited by the small number of donors. Naive subsets generally had larger estimated clonotype richness than memory subsets. Sampling was limited to blood, and TCR repertoires in tissue likely differ from TCR repertoires in blood.

The CDR3 contains 15 residues, cysteine and phenylalanine counted. Just the 45-base CDR3 DNA is kept, in frame starting at base 1. V loses 7 bases of germline sequence and J loses 0 bases, and the interval between the two ends is 12 bases. For CDR1 and CDR2, the germline V gene lists SNHLY and FYNNEI. For the CD8 naive samples, CD45RO-negative cells were positively selected for CCR7, yielding a CD45RA+CCR7+ population from which TemRA cells were excluded. Healthy HIV-negative adults with no recently reported acute infections or vaccinations were included as donors. Every donor was a Caucasian adult living in Nashville, Tennessee, USA. Blood was obtained by leukapheresis, after which PBMCs were separated by Ficoll-Histopaque density gradient centrifugation and cryopreserved in liquid nitrogen vapor phase. Analytical flow cytometry was used to check the purity and quantity of every magnetically sorted T cell population. Each sorted fraction had its genomic DNA isolated and then quantified by UV absorbance on a Nanodrop 2000c.

Sample: naive CD8+ T cells sorted from blood. Read against the paper, the sample's cell subset or site label means: CD45RA+CCR7+. This chain joins TRBV2 to TRBJ1-4; the D gene remains uncertain. The clonotype originates from a man between 18 and 35 years old in good health. At the DNA level, the sequence is TGTGCCAGCACTAGAGCCCGGGCAACTAATGAAAAACTGTTTTTT. It is translated as CASTRARATNEKLFF.